A single sample gave rise to the 3 T cell receptor beta chains below, sequenced in a study of post-analysis software for immune sequencing data (dated by TCRdb to the mid-2010s). Overall study results and their limits: Patients showed significantly higher frequencies than controls for a handful of TRBV segments, among them TRBV5-6, TRBV5-1 and TRBV20-1.

Libraries were made using PCR. Sequencing instrument: Illumina HiSeq 2500. Unique molecular identifiers were incorporated into TCR beta cDNA libraries to reduce PCR and sequencing biases. The raw public reads went through TCRdb reprocessing: fastp at Q25, MiXCR clone calling, in-frame beta chains kept. For every CDR3 protein sequence, its rows merge into one entry that carries the most common genes and DNA. The sample table lists under 900,000 distinct CDR3 sequences, roughly 58% of them with a count of one. Approximately 4.3% of the sample belongs to the ten largest clones. Antigens of these TCRs are unknown. The sequencing sample was made of blood. The source is a girl aged 10 to 17 with multiple sclerosis.

J is TRBJ1-5 and V is TRBV2; D is perhaps TRBD1 (6 bases). Germline V gene sequence: CDR1 SNHLY, CDR2 FYNNEI. This CDR3 region has 19 residues. V was pared by 5 bases and J by 1 base, with 24 bases between. The CDR3 DNA reads TGTGCCAGCAGTACCCAATTGGACAGAGAGGGTTTAAGCAATCAGCCCCAGCATTTT. Its protein is CASSTQLDREGLSNQPQHF.

This clonotype was observed a handful of times. This chain joins TRBV7-3 and TRBJ2-3, with D possibly being TRBD2 (5 bases). The CDR3 runs to 15 residues. The germline V gene has CDR1 SGHTA and CDR2 FQGTGA. V shed 3 bases and J shed 7 bases, with 17 bases lying between them. The CDR3 region is CASSLEALTGNTQYF. The CDR3 nucleotides read TGTGCCAGCAGCTTGGAGGCTCTTACCGGGAATACGCAGTATTTT.

In this sample, this clonotype turned up a few times. The rearrangement links TRBV5-1 to TRBJ2-7; perhaps TRBD2 as D (6 bases). The closer fit of TRBJ2-1 to the DNA end suggests the J call may be wrong. CDR1 SGHRS and CDR2 YFSETQ come from the germline V gene. This CDR3 region has 14 residues. The CDR3 DNA is TGCGCCAGCAGTAGCGGACCCCACTTGAATGAGCAGTTCTTC. Protein: CASSSGPHLNEQFF.